A single TCR beta chain is shown here with its context. What it binds is not known. TCRdb independently ran MiXCR on the 5' RACE reads; one entry per CDR3 protein. The table records roughly 110,000 distinct CDR3 sequences, 14% of them present only once. V dropped 0 bases and J dropped 1 base, with 15 bases sitting between them. This CDR3 spans 17 amino acids. The germline CDR1 and CDR2 sequences are LGHNA and YSLEER. These data originate in a study of T-cell memory formation after mild COVID-19. Study results and limitations: The pre-infection memory compartment contained some responding clones, suggesting cross-reactive memory joined. Contracting clones from day 15 to 85 showed balanced CD4/CD8; later expanders favored CD4+.

The rearrangement joins TRBV4-3 to TRBJ1-1, with D possibly being TRBD1 (6 bases). The source of this sequence is a man aged 18 to 35 who had mild COVID-19 (a few samples of this study predate the infection). Cell type and time point are not known. The sample consisted of PBMCs or a T cell subset sorted from them (not recorded which). In DNA, the CDR3 is TGCGCCAGCAGCCAAGATTACTCAGGACAGCCGAACACTGAAGCTTTCTTT. It encodes CASSQDYSGQPNTEAFF.